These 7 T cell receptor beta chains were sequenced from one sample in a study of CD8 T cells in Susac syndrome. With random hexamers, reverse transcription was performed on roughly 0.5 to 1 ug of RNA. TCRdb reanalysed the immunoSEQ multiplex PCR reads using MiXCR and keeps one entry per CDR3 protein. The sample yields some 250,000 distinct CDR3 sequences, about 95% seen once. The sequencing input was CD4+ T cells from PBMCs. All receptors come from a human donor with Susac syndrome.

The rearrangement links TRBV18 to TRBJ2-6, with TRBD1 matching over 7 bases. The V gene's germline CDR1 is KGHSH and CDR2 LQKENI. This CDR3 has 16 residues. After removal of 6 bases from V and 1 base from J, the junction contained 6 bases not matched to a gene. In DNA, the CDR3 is TGTGCCAGCTCCCTCAACAGGGGTTCTGGGGCCAACGTCCTGACTTTC. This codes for CASSLNRGSGANVLTF.

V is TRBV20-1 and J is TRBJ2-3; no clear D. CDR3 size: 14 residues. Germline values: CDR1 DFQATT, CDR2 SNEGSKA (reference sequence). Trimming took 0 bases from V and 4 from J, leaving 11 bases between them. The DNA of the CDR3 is TGCAGTGCTAGAGATTCCCCCCCAGCAGATACGCAGTATTTT. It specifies CSARDSPPADTQYF.

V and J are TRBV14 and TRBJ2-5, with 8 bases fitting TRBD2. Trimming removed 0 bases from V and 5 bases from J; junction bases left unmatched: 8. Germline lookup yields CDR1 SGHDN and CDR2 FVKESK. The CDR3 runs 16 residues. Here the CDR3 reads CASSQDPGLAIETQYF. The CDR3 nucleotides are TGTGCCAGCAGCCAAGATCCCGGACTAGCTATCGAGACCCAGTACTTC.

This CDR3 reads CASSILRQISYGYTF. The CDR3 DNA reads as TGTGCCAGTAGTATCCTCCGACAGATCTCCTATGGCTACACCTTC. The rearrangement uses TRBV19 and TRBJ1-2, with D possibly matching TRBD1 (5 bases). Germline V gene data show CDR1 as LNHDA and CDR2 as SQIVND (reference sequence). The CDR3 runs 15 residues. Trimming cost V 3 bases and J 4 bases, with 15 bases left between them. The full variable domain, its missing parts supplied by reference TRBV19 and TRBJ1-2, is DGGITQSPKYLFRKEGQNVTLSCEQNLNHDAMYWYRQDPGQGLRLIYYSQIVNDFQKGDIAEGYSVSREKKESFPLTVTSAQKNPTAFYLCASSILRQISYGYTFGSGTRLTVV.

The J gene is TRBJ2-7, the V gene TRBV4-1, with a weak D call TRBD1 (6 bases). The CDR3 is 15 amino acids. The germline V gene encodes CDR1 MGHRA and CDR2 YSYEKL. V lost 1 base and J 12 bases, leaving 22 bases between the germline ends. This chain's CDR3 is CASSQGGNRVRGPYF. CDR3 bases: TGCGCCAGCAGCCAAGGGGGGAACAGGGTTCGAGGGCCGTACTTC.

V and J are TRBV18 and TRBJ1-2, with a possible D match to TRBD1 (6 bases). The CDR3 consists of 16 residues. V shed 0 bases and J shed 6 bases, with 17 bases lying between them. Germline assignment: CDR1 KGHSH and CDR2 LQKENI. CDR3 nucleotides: TGTGCCAGCTCACCACCGATTCTAGGGGGTTACGATGGCTACACCTTC. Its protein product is CASSPPILGGYDGYTF.

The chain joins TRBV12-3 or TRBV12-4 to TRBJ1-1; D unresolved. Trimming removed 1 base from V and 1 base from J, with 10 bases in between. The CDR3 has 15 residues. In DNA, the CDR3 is TGTGCCAGCAGTTTAGGTTGGTCGGAGAACACTGAAGCTTTCTTT. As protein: CASSLGWSENTEAFF.